This entry lists 20 T cell receptor beta chains sequenced from one sample in a study of T-cell reconstitution after alpha-beta-depleted transplantation in children. Construction of the TCRbeta library involved unique molecular identifiers. MiXCR was run by TCRdb on the PCR reads, yielding one entry per CDR3 protein. The data show some 490,000 distinct CDR3 sequences, with under 15% seen just once and about 5% held by the top ten. The sample in question was PBMCs from the stem cell graft donor, obtained from the stem cell graft. These receptor sequences come from a human donor who donated a stem cell graft to a child with combined immunodeficiency.

The sample holds many counts of this clonotype. The chain recombines TRBV4-1 with TRBJ2-1; 7 nucleotides line up with TRBD2. Germline V CDR1 and CDR2: MGHRA, YSYEKL. The V and J ends lost 3 bases and 2 bases, in that order; junction bases with no gene match: 1. This CDR3 has 14 amino acids. The CDR3, as DNA: TGCGCCAGCAGCCACGGGAGGCCCTACAATGAGCAGTTCTTC. As protein: CASSHGRPYNEQFF.

This clonotype was recorded at least ten times. The chain couples TRBV6-5 to TRBJ2-1; 9 bases are a match to TRBD2. The CDR3 is 16 amino acids. Trimming cost V 2 bases and J 4 bases; bases outside gene matches: 6. Germline loops: CDR1 MNHEY, CDR2 SVGAGI. CDR3 sequence (DNA): TGTGCCAGCAGTTACCTCGCTAGCGGGGCATACAATGAGCAGTTCTTC. It yields the protein CASSYLASGAYNEQFF.

The genes are TRBV27 and TRBJ2-1; D is uncertain. V was shortened by 5 bases and J by 9 bases, with 14 bases between the two germline ends. The CDR3 totals 13 residues. The germline gives CDR1 MNHEY, CDR2 SMNVEV (reference sequence). The DNA of the CDR3 is TGTGCCAGCAGTGAAAGCAAGTACCTTGAGCAGTTCTTC. It specifies CASSESKYLEQFF.

This clonotype was counted a few times. The chain carries TRBV24-1 and TRBJ2-1; possible D gene TRBD1, 5 bases. V shed 3 bases and J shed 5 bases, with 13 bases lying between them. In germline, CDR1 is KGHDR, CDR2 SFDVKD. This CDR3 has 15 amino acids. CDR3 amino acids: CATSDLLGPDNEQFF. The CDR3 nucleotides read TGTGCCACCAGTGATCTACTGGGGCCCGACAATGAGCAGTTCTTC.

This clonotype was recorded a few times. The chain is built from TRBV7-3 and TRBJ2-1; a weak D match, TRBD2 (7 bases). This CDR3 is 15 amino acids long. Germline values: CDR1 SGHTA, CDR2 FQGTGA. The V and J ends lost 2 bases and 9 bases respectively, with 17 bases between them. CDR3 nucleotide sequence: TGTGCCAGCAGCTTATGGGCCAGGGAGGGGGGTGAGCAGTTCTTC. Encoded protein: CASSLWAREGGEQFF.

This clonotype was seen ten or more times. This chain uses TRBV4-1 with TRBJ2-7; 12 nucleotides line up with TRBD2. The CDR3 consists of 21 residues. CDR1 and CDR2 from the germline V gene are MGHRA and YSYEKL. The J segment lost 4 bases and the V segment lost 1 base, leaving 20 bases of the junction unmatched. CDR3 loop: CASSQVPGRLSLAGGPYEQYF. The CDR3 DNA reads as TGCGCCAGCAGCCAAGTTCCGGGACGCCTATCGCTAGCGGGAGGGCCTTACGAGCAGTACTTC.

This clonotype was observed a few times. The chain couples TRBV18 to TRBJ2-7; D is perhaps TRBD1 or TRBD2 (6 bases each). Per germline, CDR1 KGHSH and CDR2 LQKENI. The V end lost 6 bases, the J end lost 12 bases, and 18 bases lay between the germline ends. The CDR3 runs 12 residues. As DNA, the CDR3 is TGTGCCAGCTCCCCGGAGGGGGACGGAGCGTACTTC. It translates to CASSPEGDGAYF.

This clonotype showed up just a few times. This sequence joins TRBV11-2 and TRBJ2-7, with D possibly TRBD1 on 5 matching bases. V was cut by 4 bases and J by 6 bases, with 13 bases left in between. Germline V gene sequence: CDR1 SGHAT, CDR2 FQNNGV. The CDR3 is made up of 13 amino acids. This CDR3 reads CASSWGMGSEQYF. The CDR3 DNA follows: TGTGCCAGCAGCTGGGGCATGGGCAGCGAGCAGTACTTC. Based on the CDR3 plus reference TRBV11-2 and TRBJ2-7, the full variable domain is EAGVAQSPRYKIIEKRQSVAFWCNPISGHATLYWYQQILGQGPKLLIQFQNNGVVDDSQLPKDRFSAERLKGVDSTLKIQPAKLEDSAVYLCASSWGMGSEQYFGPGTRLTVT.

Many counts were recorded for this clonotype. The CDR3 spells CASSPPWGAQRNEQFF. The CDR3 DNA reads TGTGCCAGCAGTCCCCCTTGGGGCGCCCAAAGGAATGAGCAGTTCTTC. The chain employs TRBV12-3 or TRBV12-4 and TRBJ2-1, with a weak D call TRBD1 (5 bases). Trimming stripped 5 bases from V and 7 bases from J, with 21 bases between. This CDR3 contains 16 residues.

The CDR3: CASSILSGQGNEQFF. DNA for the CDR3: TGTGCCAGCAGTATCCTTTCGGGACAGGGCAATGAGCAGTTCTTC. J is TRBJ2-1 and V is TRBV28, with 9 nucleotides matching TRBD1. The CDR3 spans 15 residues. Trimming removed 5 bases from V and 6 bases from J; junction bases left unmatched: 8. The germline V gene encodes CDR1 MDHEN and CDR2 SYDVKM.

V usage is TRBV7-2 and J usage is TRBJ1-2, with 10 nucleotides matching TRBD1. Germline CDR1 is SGHTA and CDR2 is FQGNSA. The CDR3 length is 15 residues. V dropped 3 bases and J dropped 6; count of bases not matched to a gene: 7. The CDR3 loop reads CASSFPRDRGDGYTF. The CDR3 DNA follows: TGTGCCAGCAGCTTCCCCCGGGACAGGGGCGATGGCTACACCTTC.

This clonotype was seen only a few times. The chain recombines TRBV6-2 or TRBV6-3 with TRBJ1-1; D is perhaps TRBD1 (6 bases). CDR3 length: 18 residues. Trimming stripped 2 bases from V and 0 bases from J, with 19 bases between. Germline CDR1 MNHEY, CDR2 SVGEGT. The CDR3 nucleotides are TGTGCCAGCAGTTACAATTACCCGGGACAATCCATGAACACTGAAGCTTTCTTT. Amino acid sequence: CASSYNYPGQSMNTEAFF.

The sample holds a few counts of this clonotype. The chain recombines TRBV9 with TRBJ1-5; D call uncertain. Trimming took off 4 bases at V and 0 bases at J, with 8 bases between the two ends. This CDR3 contains 14 residues. The germline V gene encodes CDR1 SGDLS and CDR2 YYNGEE. This CDR3 is CASSTQYSNQPQHF. The CDR3 DNA follows: TGTGCCAGCAGCACGCAGTATAGCAATCAGCCCCAGCATTTT.

In this sample, this clonotype turned up a few times. The J gene is TRBJ2-7, the V gene TRBV12-3 or TRBV12-4; 9 bases fit TRBD1. Germline trimming cut 7 bases from V and 3 bases from J; bases unmatched to any gene: 10. The CDR3 is 15 amino acids. CDR3 DNA: TGTGCCAGCATCAAATCAGGGACAGGGTACTACGAGCAGTACTTC. Amino acid sequence: CASIKSGTGYYEQYF.

This clonotype was detected ten times or more. The gene calls are TRBV6-2 or TRBV6-3 and TRBJ2-7; no clear D gene. The germline gives CDR1 MNHEY, CDR2 SVGEGT. This CDR3 is built from 11 residues. Trimming stripped 10 bases from V and 2 bases from J, with 9 bases between. The CDR3 DNA reads as TGTGCCACCAAGGAGCCCTACGAGCAGTACTTC. This translates into CATKEPYEQYF.

Only a few counts were recorded for this clonotype. This rearrangement joins TRBV27 to TRBJ2-1, with TRBD2 identical over 15 bases. V trimming: 8 bases; J trimming: 2 bases; junction bases outside the gene matches: 7. Germline assignment: CDR1 MNHEY and CDR2 SMNVEV (reference sequence). This CDR3 is 17 amino acids long. The CDR3 region is CASLGLAGGRAYNEQFF. The CDR3 DNA reads TGTGCCAGCTTAGGACTAGCGGGAGGGCGGGCCTACAATGAGCAGTTCTTC.

This clonotype came up a few times. This chain joins TRBV25-1 and TRBJ2-1; perhaps D is TRBD1 or TRBD2 (5 bases each). Trimming removed 3 bases from V and 10 bases from J, with 16 bases in between. CDR1 and CDR2 (germline): MGHDK, SYGVNS. This CDR3 contains 14 residues. CDR3 sequence (DNA): TGTGCCAGCAGTGATACCTCCCGGGGCGGGGAGCAGTTCTTC. Its translation: CASSDTSRGGEQFF.

The chain joins TRBV5-1 to TRBJ2-7; a possible D gene is TRBD1 (6 bases). This CDR3 is built from 15 residues. Germline V gene lookup returns CDR1 SGHRS and CDR2 YFSETQ. Trimming pared 0 bases from V and 2 bases from J, leaving 12 bases between. In DNA form, the CDR3 reads TGCGCCAGCAGCTTGGTGTCAGGGACAACCTACGAGCAGTACTTC. It encodes CASSLVSGTTYEQYF.

The chain is built from TRBV6-2 or TRBV6-3 and TRBJ2-3; 9 positions match TRBD1. Germline CDR1 reads MNHEY; CDR2 reads SVGEGT. V was pared by 4 bases and J by 5 bases, with 4 bases of the junction left unmatched. CDR3 size: 14 residues. CDR3 DNA sequence: TGTGCCAGCAGTTCCTGGGACAGGGAAGATACGCAGTATTTT. It translates to CASSSWDREDTQYF.

A few counts support this clonotype. V gene TRBV6-1 combines with J gene TRBJ2-5; TRBD1 might be the D (6 bases). This CDR3 contains 13 residues. Looked up from germline, CDR1 is MNHNS and CDR2 is SASEGT. V gave up 6 bases and J gave up 5 bases, with 13 bases separating them. The CDR3 region is CASRQQGTETQYF. The DNA of the CDR3 is TGTGCCAGCAGACAGCAGGGGACGGAGACCCAGTACTTC.